This TCR beta chain was found in a study of blood T cell repertoires in COVID-19. The germline gives CDR1 MNHEY, CDR2 SVGAGI. The CDR3 is 14 amino acids. Trimming removed 9 bases from V and 2 bases from J; junction bases left unmatched: 5. Only in-frame clones appear in the TCRdb table, and some are missing; sequencing was by immunoSEQ multiplex PCR. The sample carries 150,000 to 200,000 clones, 86% recorded once. The chain has TRBV6-5 and TRBJ1-5; 9 bases map to TRBD1. The receptor was derived from a woman under 40 with active or convalescent COVID-19. The sample taken for sequencing was peripheral blood. The CDR3 reads CASTGGWGNQPQHF. The CDR3 bases are TGTGCCAGTACAGGGGGCTGGGGCAATCAGCCCCAGCATTTT.